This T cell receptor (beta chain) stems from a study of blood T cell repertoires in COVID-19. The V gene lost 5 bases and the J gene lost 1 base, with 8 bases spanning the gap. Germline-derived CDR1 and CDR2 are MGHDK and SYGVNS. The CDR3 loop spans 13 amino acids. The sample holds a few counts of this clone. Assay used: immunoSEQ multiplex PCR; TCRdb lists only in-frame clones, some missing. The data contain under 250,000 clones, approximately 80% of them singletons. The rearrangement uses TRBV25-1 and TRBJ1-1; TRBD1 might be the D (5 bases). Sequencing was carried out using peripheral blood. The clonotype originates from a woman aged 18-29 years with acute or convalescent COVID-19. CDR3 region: CASSRTSNTEAFF. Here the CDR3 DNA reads TGTGCCAGCAGTAGGACATCGAACACTGAAGCTTTCTTT.